The 13 T cell receptor beta chains below come from one sample, sequenced in a study of Ad26.COV2.S vaccination and SARS-CoV-2 variants. Described treatment: over 15 received Ad26.COV2.S at low or high dose, single or two shots; about 5 received placebo; per-sample allocation not given. After the first vaccine or placebo injection, samples were drawn on day 63. Here immunoSEQ multiplex PCR was the method, and the copy in TCRdb shows in-frame clones only, minus some. The sample has 250,000 to 300,000 clones, 80% to 90% seen once. The sequences come from peripheral blood, collected in a trial of Ad26.COV2.S vaccine versus placebo. These receptors came from a person aged 18-60 years who received the Ad26.COV2.S COVID-19 vaccine or a placebo.

To note about this clone: Distinct nucleotide sequences in the sample also encode this CDR3. The CDR3 nucleotides read TGTGCCAGCAGTTTAACAGGGAACTATGGCTACACCTTC. Its protein is CASSLTGNYGYTF. The chain recombines TRBV27 with TRBJ1-2, with D perhaps TRBD1 (6 bases). V was cut by 2 bases and J by 2 bases, with 6 bases left in between. Germline V gene data show CDR1 as MNHEY and CDR2 as SMNVEV (reference sequence). The CDR3 is 13 amino acids.

The chain carries TRBV2 and TRBJ2-5, with 10 bases lining up with TRBD1. CDR1 SNHLY and CDR2 FYNNEI come from the germline V gene. Trimming removed 5 bases from V and 3 bases from J; junction bases left unmatched: 3. CDR3 length: 14 residues. The CDR3 protein is CASSWDRGEETQYF. As DNA, the CDR3 is TGTGCCAGCAGTTGGGACAGGGGAGAAGAGACCCAGTACTTC.

V is TRBV5-4 and J is TRBJ1-3; 7 positions agree with TRBD1. V was clipped by 2 bases and J by 3 bases; unmatched bases: 5. The CDR3 has 15 residues. The V gene's germline CDR1 is SGHNT and CDR2 YYREEE (reference sequence). The DNA for the CDR3 is TGTGCCAGCAGCTTTGAGGGGGCGCGTGGAAACACCATATATTTT. It specifies CASSFEGARGNTIYF.

DNA of the CDR3: TGCGCCAGCAGCCAAGATCGAGGGTCGGGAGAAAAACTGTTTTTT. Encoded protein: CASSQDRGSGEKLFF. The genes are TRBV4-3 and TRBJ1-4; D not certain. Trimming cost V 0 bases and J 8 bases, with 13 bases left between them. CDR1 and CDR2 (germline): LGHNA, YSLEER. This CDR3 is 15 amino acids long.

This chain joins TRBV4-1 and TRBJ2-1, with no clear D. This CDR3 contains 13 residues. The ends were cut back, 3 bases at V and 7 bases at J, with 10 bases in the middle. Per germline, CDR1 MGHRA and CDR2 YSYEKL. DNA for the CDR3: TGCGCCAGCAGCCATAATAATGGGAATGAGCAGTTCTTC. Translating it yields CASSHNNGNEQFF.

This clone was seen only once. The genes are TRBV7-9 and TRBJ1-2; TRBD1 matches at 7 bases. Losses at the gene ends were 5 bases for V and 1 base for J; bases not matched to a gene: 10. The CDR3 spans 16 residues. The germline V gene has CDR1 SEHNR and CDR2 FQNEAQ (reference sequence). The CDR3 protein is CASSPRDRYSNYGYTF. The CDR3 nucleotides read TGTGCCAGCAGCCCCCGGGACAGATACAGTAACTATGGCTACACCTTC.

A single count supports this clone. The J gene is TRBJ2-1, the V gene TRBV5-1; no firm D call. The germline CDR1 and CDR2 sequences are SGHRS and YFSETQ. Trimming cost V 4 bases and J 4 bases, with 9 bases left between them. The CDR3 consists of 13 residues. The CDR3 reads CASSPNSYNEQFF. The CDR3 region has the DNA TGCGCCAGCAGCCCAAATTCGTACAATGAGCAGTTCTTC.

V and J are TRBV7-9 and TRBJ2-7, with D perhaps assigned TRBD1 or TRBD2 (5 bases each). With 6 bases removed from V and 3 bases from J, the gap between germline ends came to 12 bases. The CDR3 spans 13 residues. Germline CDR1 reads SEHNR; CDR2 reads FQNEAQ (reference sequence). As DNA, the CDR3 is TGTGCCAGCAGGTCCAGGGAGAGCTACGAGCAGTACTTC. Protein sequence: CASRSRESYEQYF.

This rearrangement joins TRBV3-1 (or the pseudogene TRBV3-2) to TRBJ2-1; possibly TRBD2 for D (6 bases). This CDR3 region has 16 residues. The germline V and J ends were trimmed by 4 bases and 0 bases, with 13 bases remaining between them. Germline lookup yields CDR1 LGHDT and CDR2 YNNKEL (reference sequence). CDR3 residues: CASSPGVGNSYNEQFF. As DNA, the CDR3 is TGTGCCAGCAGCCCGGGGGTGGGGAACTCCTACAATGAGCAGTTCTTC.

The count of this clone is one. The chain has TRBV2 and TRBJ1-4; TRBD1 aligns across 7 bases. Per germline, CDR1 SNHLY and CDR2 FYNNEI. The CDR3 totals 14 residues. V shed 4 bases and J 7 bases; nucleotides not matched to a gene: 6. The CDR3 DNA follows: TGTGCCAGCAGTGGCGGGGGACAGATTGAAAAACTGTTTTTT. This codes for CASSGGGQIEKLFF.

This clone was found once. V gene TRBV7-2 combines with J gene TRBJ2-7, with D possibly called TRBD1 or TRBD2 (5 bases each). This CDR3 contains 15 residues. V shed 4 bases and J shed 6 bases, with 19 bases lying between them. Germline-derived CDR1 and CDR2 are SGHTA and FQGNSA. CDR3 sequence (DNA): TGTGCCAGCAGCTCCGCCGGGACCAAGTCGGTCGAGCAGTACTTC. As protein: CASSSAGTKSVEQYF.

The chain couples TRBV7-8 to TRBJ1-6; D is perhaps TRBD1 (6 bases). CDR1 and CDR2 (germline): SGHVS, FQNEAQ. V dropped 1 base and J dropped 6 bases, with 16 bases sitting between them. The CDR3 spans 17 residues. For the CDR3, the DNA is TGTGCCAGCAGCTTAGGTGGCTCAGGGGTAACTAATTCACCCCTCCACTTT. Encoded protein: CASSLGGSGVTNSPLHF. The complete variable domain, with remaining parts taken from reference TRBV7-8 and TRBJ1-6, reads GAGVSQSPRYKVAKRGQDVALRCDPISGHVSLFWYQQALGQGPEFLTYFQNEAQLDKSGLPSDRFFAERPEGSVSTLKIQRTQQEDSAVYLCASSLGGSGVTNSPLHFGNGTRLTVT.

CDR3 protein: CASSFEGNEQFF. CDR3 nucleotide sequence: TGTGCCAGCAGCTTCGAGGGCAATGAGCAGTTCTTC. The chain is built from TRBV7-9 and TRBJ2-1, with D tentatively TRBD2 (5 bases). The V end lost 3 bases, the J end lost 6 bases, and 6 bases lay between the germline ends. CDR1 SEHNR and CDR2 FQNEAQ come from the germline V gene (reference sequence). The CDR3 contains 12 residues.